This record looks at one TCR beta chain sequence and its context. Its antigen is not known. This sample was taken from a study of T cells in narcolepsy. Study at large: Enrolled donors included narcolepsy type 1 or type 2 patients and healthy controls. Study observations and caveats: Reportedly, autoreactive clonotypes were serially detected in patients' blood but not controls'. Comparing one patient's CSF and blood CD4+ clonotypes highlighted HCRT- and TRIB2-specific autoreactive clonotypes. No autoreactive T cell clone sequences appeared in some memory CD4+ repertoires.

Trimming took off 6 bases at V and 1 base at J, with 15 bases between the two ends. Germline CDR1 reads KGHSH; CDR2 reads LQKENI. The CDR3 is 15 residues long. Clones were sequenced by immunoSEQ multiplex PCR, and TCRdb holds only the in-frame ones, with some missing. Found here are tens of thousands of clones, about 90% of them singletons; the top ten hold roughly 0.8%. The material sequenced was CD45RA- memory CD4+ T cells from PBMCs. This TCR was recovered from a human donor with narcolepsy. V gene TRBV18 combines with J gene TRBJ1-2; perhaps TRBD1 as D (5 bases). CDR3 in amino acids: CASSVTRDDNYGYTF. The CDR3 DNA reads as TGTGCCAGCTCGGTAACACGGGACGATAACTATGGCTACACCTTC. Together with reference TRBV18 and TRBJ1-2, the CDR3 gives the full variable domain: NAGVMQNPRHLVRRRGQEARLRCSPMKGHSHVYWYRQLPEEGLKFMVYLQKENIIDESGMPKERFSAEFPKEGPSILRIQQVVRGDSAAYFCASSVTRDDNYGYTFGSGTRLTVV.